This T cell receptor (beta chain) was captured by sequencing in a study of Ad26.COV2.S vaccination and SARS-CoV-2 variants. Across the study: Dosing was one shot or two shots 56 days apart. Study-level findings and limits: TCR breadth and depth analyses may have underestimated total T cell responses.

Treatment meaning: around 19 received Ad26.COV2.S at low or high dose, single or two shots; 5 received placebo; per-sample allocation not given. The investigators took samples on day 63 after the first vaccine or placebo injection. Cohort 1b enrolled adults aged 18-55 years in Boston. The method was immunoSEQ multiplex PCR; TCRdb's version includes in-frame clones alone and lacks a portion of them. The sample holds a few hundred thousand clones, 83% seen once. This clone was found once. Its antigen is undetermined. The clonotype originates from a person between 18 and 65 years old who received the Ad26.COV2.S COVID-19 vaccine or a placebo. The sequences come from peripheral blood, collected in a trial of Ad26.COV2.S vaccine versus placebo.

DNA for the CDR3: TGCAGCGTTGAAGAGGACAGCAATAGGAATGAAAAACTGTTTTTT. Protein sequence: CSVEEDSNRNEKLFF. This chain links TRBV29-1 with TRBJ1-4; a possible D gene is TRBD1 (6 bases). Germline V gene sequence: CDR1 SQVTM, CDR2 ANQGSEA. V was pared by 0 bases and J by 5 bases, with 13 bases between. The length of the CDR3 is 15 residues.